The clone carrying this T cell receptor (beta chain) was picked up a small number of times. Trimming stripped 5 bases from V and 7 bases from J, with 9 bases between. In germline, CDR1 is SGHAT, CDR2 FQNNGV. The CDR3 totals 12 residues. Profiled with immunoSEQ multiplex PCR; TCRdb holds only in-frame clones, not every one. The sample consists of approximately 40,000 clones, 88% of them appearing once. This record belongs to a study of blood T cell repertoires in COVID-19. The receptor was isolated from a woman in her sixties or seventies with acute or convalescent COVID-19. J is TRBJ2-1 and V is TRBV11-2; TRBD1 is a possible D gene (5 bases). Material for sequencing was peripheral blood. CDR3 region: CASSLRANEQFF. CDR3 coding DNA: TGTGCCAGCAGCCTCAGGGCGAATGAGCAGTTCTTC.